This T cell receptor beta chain was recovered during a study of cytomegalovirus exposure and HLA in healthy donors. Trimming removed 5 bases from V and 4 bases from J; junction bases left unmatched: 6. This CDR3 comprises 14 residues. Germline V gives CDR1 MNHEY, CDR2 SVGAGI. This PCR relied on a set of 60 Vbeta primers and 13 Jbeta primers. The method was immunoSEQ multiplex PCR; TCRdb's version includes in-frame clones alone and lacks a portion of them. This sample yields approximately 110,000 clones, of which 60% to 85% are seen a single time; around 5% belongs to the top ten. This TCR was sampled from a female donor in good health and CMV-seropositive. The rearrangement joins TRBV6-5 to TRBJ2-7, with TRBD2 matching 9 bases. Sequencing was carried out using PBMCs. The CDR3 loop is CASSRREGRYEQYF. As DNA, the CDR3 is TGTGCCAGCAGTCGGCGGGAGGGCCGATACGAGCAGTACTTC.